Listed below are T cell receptor beta chains from one sample, sequenced in a study of shared clonotypes between healthy human individuals. Data came from immunoSEQ multiplex PCR; TCRdb stores just in-frame clones and leaves some out. The table records over a million clones, 75% to 85% of them present only once. Sequencing was performed on memory CD4+ T cells from PBMCs. Every receptor here comes from a man aged 18 to 29 in good health. Some clones in this sample may be carry-over from other donors' samples. The CDR3 runs from the conserved cysteine through the conserved F or W. D genes are given only for firm matches. Clone size is not always given. Where it is, it says once, few, many or a class for expanded clones.

D,J,V,size,DNA,CDR3
-,TRBJ1-1,TRBV27,-,TGTGCCAGCAGTTCCATATGGGAGAACACTGAAGCTTTCTTT,CASSSIWENTEAFF
-,TRBJ2-7,TRBV21-1,-,TGTGCCAGCAGCAAAACGGATAGGAGCGAGGAGACCTACGAGCAGTACTTC,CASSKTDRSEETYEQYF
-,TRBJ2-1,TRBV7-2,many,TGTGCCAGCAGCTTAGGCATCAGTGGGGAGCAGTTCTTC,CASSLGISGEQFF
-,TRBJ1-4,TRBV6-6,-,TGTGCCAGCAGTTACCCTGGAACTAATGAAAAACTGTTTTTT,CASSYPGTNEKLFF
-,TRBJ2-5,TRBV7-9,-,TGTGCCAGCAGCCTTAGTGATCCCCCCCAGTACTTC,CASSLSDPPQYF
TRBD2,TRBJ2-1,TRBV7-7,-,TGTGCCAGCAGCTCCCAGCCGGGACTAGCGGGAGAAAATGAGCAGTTCTTC,CASSSQPGLAGENEQFF
-,TRBJ1-2,TRBV28,-,TGTGCCAGCAGTTTCTTGCAATATGGCTACACCTTC,CASSFLQYGYTF
-,TRBJ2-2,TRBV30,-,TGTGCCTGGAGTGTATTGGGCAGGGGTACGAACACCGGGGAGCTGTTTTTT,CAWSVLGRGTNTGELFF
-,TRBJ2-1,TRBV7-8,-,TGTGCCAGCAGCGATACCCGGGACTCCGATTTGTTCTTC,CASSDTRDSDLFF
-,TRBJ1-2,TRBV7-1,-,TGTGCCAGCAGCTTCCGCGACGAGGGAAAGACCTATGGCTACACCTTC,CASSFRDEGKTYGYTF
TRBD1,TRBJ2-5,TRBV7-2,-,TGTGCCAGCAGCTACTCAGGGGGCGCGGGGGAGACCCAGTACTTC,CASSYSGGAGETQYF
-,TRBJ1-1,TRBV20-1,medium-sized,TGCAGTGCCCGCCCGGCCACTGAAGCTTTCTTT,CSARPATEAFF
TRBD2,TRBJ2-1,TRBV2,once,TGTGCCAGCATGACTAGCGGGAGAGGGAATGAGCAGTTCTTC,CASMTSGRGNEQFF
-,TRBJ1-3,TRBV2,-,TGTGCCAGCAGGAACCGGGACAAAGCTGGAAACACCATATATTTT,CASRNRDKAGNTIYF
-,TRBJ2-5,TRBV21-1,-,TGTGCCAGCATGTCCCGGAAGTTGGGAATTGGGCCGGGGGTATCGCAAGAGACCCAGTACTTC,CASMSRKLGIGPGVSQETQYF
TRBD1,TRBJ1-5,TRBV10-3,-,TGTGCCATCAGTGAGTCGCCGGGACAGGGGTATCAGCCCCAGCATTTT,CAISESPGQGYQPQHF
TRBD2,TRBJ2-1,TRBV6-1,-,TGTGCCAGCAGCCCCCGGACTAGCGTTGCTGATGAGCAGTTCTTC,CASSPRTSVADEQFF
-,TRBJ1-6,TRBV2,-,TGTGCCAGCAGTGAAGCGCTTCCAGGGAGCTCCTATAATTCACCCCTCCACTTT,CASSEALPGSSYNSPLHF
TRBD2,TRBJ2-3,TRBV18,-,TGTGCCAGCTCACCCCGGACTAGCGGGGGCACAGATACGCAGTATTTT,CASSPRTSGGTDTQYF
-,TRBJ2-3,TRBV1,-,TGCACCAGCAGGCCAGGCGCTAGCGGGAGGGCCAGCACAGATACGCAGTATTTT,CTSRPGASGRASTDTQYF
TRBD1,TRBJ2-1,TRBV11-2,-,TGTGCCAGCAGCCCCCTCCGGGACAGGGCTGGCAATGAGCAGTTCTTC,CASSPLRDRAGNEQFF
TRBD2,TRBJ2-7,TRBV9,-,TGTGCCAGCAGCAAAGCGGGAACAGCCTACGAGCAGTACTTC,CASSKAGTAYEQYF
-,TRBJ1-5,TRBV7-9,-,TGTGCCAGCAGCTTAGCGCTGGATAGCAATCAGCCCCAGCATTTT,CASSLALDSNQPQHF
-,TRBJ1-3,TRBV28,few,TGTGCCAGCAGTACTGCTGGGGGAAACACCATATATTTT,CASSTAGGNTIYF
-,TRBJ1-4,TRBV7-2,-,TGTGCCAGCAGCTTAGGGGGGCAGGGGAGTGAAAAACTGTTTTTT,CASSLGGQGSEKLFF
TRBD1,TRBJ2-7,TRBV27,once,TGTGCCAGCAGTTTATATCCAGGGGGCTCCTACGAGCAGTACTTC,CASSLYPGGSYEQYF
-,TRBJ1-4,TRBV27,-,TGTGCCAGCCAGGGACTGGGGGCAGCTAATGAAAAACTGTTTTTT,CASQGLGAANEKLFF
-,TRBJ2-2,TRBV11-3,few,TGTGCCAGCAGCTTCGCGGGACCCGGGGAGCTGTTTTTT,CASSFAGPGELFF
-,TRBJ1-2,TRBV6-1,once,TGTGCCAGCACTGCCAGCTTCCACTATGGCTACACCTTC,CASTASFHYGYTF
-,TRBJ2-1,TRBV20-1,-,TGCAGTGCTCCGACTCGGTTGGAGCAGTTCTTC,CSAPTRLEQFF
TRBD2,TRBJ2-7,TRBV28,-,TGTGCCAGCAGTTCCTACGGACTAGCGGGCTCCTACGAGCAGTACTTC,CASSSYGLAGSYEQYF
-,TRBJ1-3,TRBV28,-,TGTGCCAGCAGTCCCAGGGGTGCGACCGGAAACACCATATATTTT,CASSPRGATGNTIYF
-,TRBJ1-2,TRBV5-1,-,TGCGCCAGCAGCTATACCAGGGATGGCTACACCTTC,CASSYTRDGYTF
TRBD2,TRBJ2-5,TRBV9,-,TGTGCCAGCAGCGTAGGGGGGACTAGCGACCAAGAGACCCAGTACTTC,CASSVGGTSDQETQYF
TRBD2,TRBJ2-1,TRBV7-8,-,TGTGCCAGCAGCCTGGGACTAGCGGGAGGGCAGTTCTTC,CASSLGLAGGQFF
TRBD1,TRBJ2-3,TRBV4-3,-,TGCGCCAGCAGGGACAGGGGAACAGATACGCAGTATTTT,CASRDRGTDTQYF
-,TRBJ1-5,TRBV28,few,TGTGCCAGCAGTTTGGATCAGCCCCAGCATTTT,CASSLDQPQHF
-,TRBJ1-4,TRBV4-3,-,TGCGCCAGCAGCCAAGATGGGCGAGCCGAAAAACTGTTTTTT,CASSQDGRAEKLFF
TRBD1,TRBJ2-7,TRBV18,once,TGTGCCAGCTCTCCTCAGGGGGCGGTGCATCCATACGAGCAGTACTTC,CASSPQGAVHPYEQYF
TRBD1,TRBJ1-3,TRBV30,-,TGTGCCTGGAGTGTACCGGGACAGAGGGGAAACACCATATATTTT,CAWSVPGQRGNTIYF
-,TRBJ2-2,TRBV5-1,-,TGCGCCAGCAGCTTGTCGGGGAACACCGGGGAGCTGTTTTTT,CASSLSGNTGELFF
TRBD2,TRBJ2-7,TRBV7-9,-,TGTGCCAGCAGCTCCGGGCGGGGGATCGAGCAGTACTTC,CASSSGRGIEQYF
-,TRBJ1-2,TRBV5-5,-,TGTGCCAGCAGCAACCACCTCCGAGGGGATGGCTACACCTTC,CASSNHLRGDGYTF
-,TRBJ1-2,TRBV15,-,TGTGCCACCAGCAGACCTCCTCCGGGAAGTTCGGGCTACACCTTC,CATSRPPPGSSGYTF
TRBD2,TRBJ2-5,TRBV30,-,TGTGCCTGGTCTAGCGGGAGTGGACGGGAGACCCAGTACTTC,CAWSSGSGRETQYF
-,TRBJ2-7,TRBV20-1,-,TGCAGTGGGGCCCTCTCCTACGAGCAGTACTTC,CSGALSYEQYF
-,TRBJ1-1,TRBV2,-,TGTGCCAGCAGTGGGGGGAGGGCTTTGAACACTGAAGCTTTCTTT,CASSGGRALNTEAFF
-,TRBJ1-2,TRBV7-9,-,TGTGCCAGCAGCTTAGCCCGAGCAGGCTCCTATGGCTACACCTTC,CASSLARAGSYGYTF
-,TRBJ1-2,TRBV27,few,TGTGCCAGCAGTCCTCACTGGGACAACTATGGCTACACCTTC,CASSPHWDNYGYTF
TRBD2,TRBJ2-5,TRBV7-3,-,TGTGCCAGCAGCCTCAATCCACTAGCGGGACAAGAGACCCAGTACTTC,CASSLNPLAGQETQYF
-,TRBJ1-2,TRBV4-1,few,TGCGCCAGCAGCCAAGGTGTGGACAGAGGGGGCTACACCTTC,CASSQGVDRGGYTF
-,TRBJ2-1,TRBV20-1,-,TGCAGTGCTAGCGACGGCTCGGGGGAGTTCTTC,CSASDGSGEFF
-,TRBJ2-3,TRBV5-1,-,TGCGCCAGCAGAACGACAACTAGCACAGATACGCAGTATTTT,CASRTTTSTDTQYF
TRBD1,TRBJ2-7,TRBV28,-,TGTGCCAGCAGTTCGGCGGGACAGGCCTACGAGCAGTACTTC,CASSSAGQAYEQYF
-,TRBJ1-5,TRBV28,-,TGTGCCAGCACCGTTAAGTCAACTCAGCCCCAGCATTTT,CASTVKSTQPQHF